The 26 T cell receptor beta chains below were found in one sample sequenced in a study of cytomegalovirus exposure and HLA in healthy donors. This PCR relied on a set of 60 Vbeta primers and 13 Jbeta primers. Measured with immunoSEQ multiplex PCR; TCRdb has only the in-frame clones, and not every one. The sample shows 45,000 to 60,000 clones, about three quarters of them seen only once. What was sequenced was PBMCs. The source is a man younger than 35 in good health and CMV-seronegative.

The chain has TRBV7-2 and TRBJ1-2; 7 positions match TRBD1. The CDR3 has 14 amino acids. Per the germline V gene, CDR1 is SGHTA and CDR2 is FQGNSA. With 0 bases clipped from V and 5 bases from J, the junction kept 3 bases outside the gene matches. This CDR3 is CASSLATGLYGYTF. CDR3 bases: TGTGCCAGCAGCTTAGCGACAGGGCTTTATGGCTACACCTTC.

The rearrangement uses TRBV28 and TRBJ1-5; no clear D. Germline assignment: CDR1 MDHEN and CDR2 SYDVKM. Trimming pared 3 bases from V and 9 bases from J, leaving 9 bases between. CDR3 size: 12 residues. This chain's CDR3 is CASSFQFGPQHF. CDR3 DNA sequence: TGTGCCAGCAGTTTCCAATTCGGGCCCCAGCATTTT.

V and J are TRBV14 and TRBJ2-7, with D hard to call. V lost 0 bases to trimming and J lost 6 bases, with 15 bases between them. This CDR3 region has 15 residues. The germline V gene has CDR1 SGHDN and CDR2 FVKESK. The CDR3: CASSQETIPGIEQYF. For the CDR3, the DNA is TGTGCCAGCAGCCAAGAGACGATACCGGGTATCGAGCAGTACTTC.

The V gene is TRBV7-2, the J gene TRBJ1-1; D is undetermined. This CDR3 is built from 13 residues. Germline V gene data show CDR1 as SGHTA and CDR2 as FQGNSA. With 1 base removed from V and 4 bases from J, the gap between germline ends came to 7 bases. The CDR3 DNA reads TGTGCCAGCAGCTTAGGCCACAGCACTGAAGCTTTCTTT. It codes for CASSLGHSTEAFF.

The chain is built from TRBV4-3 and TRBJ1-1, with D maybe TRBD1 (5 bases). The CDR3 consists of 15 residues. Germline CDR1 reads LGHNA; CDR2 reads YSLEER. Trimming left V 0 bases short and J 4 bases short, with 12 bases between. The CDR3 loop reads CASSQDTLDSTEAFF. The DNA for the CDR3 is TGCGCCAGCAGCCAAGATACCCTAGACAGCACTGAAGCTTTCTTT.

The CDR3 sequence is CASRIERQGPTEAFF. The CDR3 coding sequence is TGTGCCAGCAGAATCGAACGACAGGGACCCACTGAAGCTTTCTTT. The rearrangement uses TRBV6-5 and TRBJ1-1; 7 bases are a match to TRBD1. Trimming took 6 bases from V and 4 from J; bases not matched to a gene: 11. The CDR3 has 15 residues. From germline, CDR1 is MNHEY and CDR2 SVGAGI.

This chain uses TRBV28 with TRBJ2-3, with D possibly TRBD1 on 6 matching bases. The length of the CDR3 is 15 residues. Per germline, CDR1 MDHEN and CDR2 SYDVKM. V was shortened by 6 bases and J by 1 base, with 14 bases between the two germline ends. The CDR3 loop reads CASSITGLGTDTQYF. The CDR3, as DNA: TGTGCCAGCAGCATAACAGGGTTAGGCACAGATACGCAGTATTTT.

This sequence joins TRBV7-2 and TRBJ2-3, with 7 bases aligning to TRBD1. V shed 7 bases, J shed 2 bases, and the junction held 9 bases outside the gene matches. The germline gives CDR1 SGHTA, CDR2 FQGNSA. CDR3 length: 15 amino acids. The DNA of the CDR3 is TGTGCCAGCACCCCCCAGGGACAGCTCACAGATACGCAGTATTTT. It specifies CASTPQGQLTDTQYF. The whole variable domain, remainder taken from reference TRBV7-2 and TRBJ2-3, is GAGVSQSPSNKVTEKGKDVELRCDPISGHTALYWYRQSLGQGLEFLIYFQGNSAPDKSGLPSDRFSAERTGGSVSTLTIQRTQQEDSAVYLCASTPQGQLTDTQYFGPGTRLTVL.

The CDR3: CASRMTSGNYNEQFF. The CDR3 DNA is TGTGCCAGCAGAATGACTAGCGGGAACTACAATGAGCAGTTCTTC. The chain combines TRBV7-2 with TRBJ2-1, with 11 nucleotides matching TRBD2. The J segment lost 3 bases and the V segment lost 6 bases, leaving 4 bases of the junction unmatched. The CDR3 is 15 residues long. Germline CDR1 SGHTA, CDR2 FQGNSA.

The V gene is TRBV6-4, the J gene TRBJ1-5; D gene uncertain. Deletions cut 2 bases from V and 0 bases from J, with 5 bases between. The CDR3 totals 14 residues. The germline gives CDR1 MRHNA, CDR2 SNTAGT. This CDR3 reads CASSDLYSNQPQHF. CDR3 in DNA: TGTGCCAGCAGTGACCTTTATAGCAATCAGCCCCAGCATTTT.

The rearrangement links TRBV5-1 to TRBJ2-4; D possibly corresponds to TRBD1 (6 bases). The germline CDR1 and CDR2 sequences are SGHRS and YFSETQ. The CDR3 is 13 residues long. Trimming removed 5 bases at V and 11 bases at J, with 17 bases between. The CDR3 here is CASSLAGASFQYF. CDR3 bases: TGCGCCAGCAGTCTCGCAGGGGCATCCTTTCAGTACTTC.

This chain joins TRBV10-3 and TRBJ2-7; TRBD1 aligns across 11 bases. This CDR3 is built from 20 residues. V was clipped by 3 bases and J by 3 bases; unmatched bases: 19. Germline CDR1 and CDR2: ENHRY and SYGVKD. CDR3 protein: CAISEPPGQGDIDGCYEQYF. Here the CDR3 DNA reads TGTGCCATCAGTGAACCTCCGGGACAGGGGGATATTGATGGATGCTACGAGCAGTACTTC.

The chain is built from TRBV5-6 and TRBJ1-1; maybe TRBD1 (5 bases). Germline V CDR1 and CDR2: SGHDT, YYEEEE. The CDR3 totals 13 residues. V was clipped by 4 bases and J by 10 bases, with 17 bases between them. The CDR3 nucleotides are TGTGCCAGCAGCCTGGGACGGCTCGAGGTAGCTTTCTTT. It specifies CASSLGRLEVAFF.

This clone was counted between two and nine times. The chain recombines TRBV7-2 with TRBJ1-3; tentative D call: TRBD1 (6 bases). V gave up 1 base and J gave up 2 bases, with 9 bases separating them. The CDR3 loop spans 15 amino acids. Germline V gene data show CDR1 as SGHTA and CDR2 as FQGNSA. CDR3 DNA: TGTGCCAGCAGCTTAGTGGCAGGGGCTGGAAACACCATATATTTT. Amino acid sequence: CASSLVAGAGNTIYF.

V gene TRBV4-1 combines with J gene TRBJ2-5, with TRBD2 identical over 7 bases. The CDR3 consists of 16 residues. The ends lost 4 bases at V and 5 bases at J; junction bases unmatched: 13. Germline assignment: CDR1 MGHRA and CDR2 YSYEKL. This CDR3 is CASSLHPSGLGETQYF. The CDR3 DNA reads as TGCGCCAGCAGCCTCCATCCTAGCGGCCTAGGGGAGACCCAGTACTTC.

A single count supports this clone. V usage is TRBV9 and J usage is TRBJ2-1; maybe TRBD1 (5 bases). CDR1 and CDR2 (germline): SGDLS, YYNGEE. The CDR3 sequence is 14 residues long. V lost 2 bases and J 5 bases, leaving 11 bases between the germline ends. In DNA form, the CDR3 reads TGTGCCAGCAGCGTTTCAGCAGGGAACAATGAGCAGTTCTTC. As protein: CASSVSAGNNEQFF. The full variable domain, with the rest looked up from reference TRBV9 and TRBJ2-1, is DSGVTQTPKHLITATGQRVTLRCSPRSGDLSVYWYQQSLDQGLQFLIQYYNGEERAKGNILERFSAQQFPDLHSELNLSSLELGDSALYFCASSVSAGNNEQFFGPGTRLTVL.

The chain employs TRBV4-3 and TRBJ2-1; D is unresolved. Germline V gene sequence: CDR1 LGHNA, CDR2 YSLEER. This CDR3 is built from 12 residues. V lost 2 bases and J lost 6, with 5 bases in between. The CDR3 sequence: CASSQSINEQFF. CDR3 DNA: TGCGCCAGCAGCCAATCTATCAATGAGCAGTTCTTC.

The sample holds a few counts of this clone. The gene calls are TRBV29-1 and TRBJ2-5, with 9 bases fitting TRBD2. The J call could be wrong; TRBJ2-7 is a better fit for the DNA end. The germline V gene has CDR1 SQVTM and CDR2 ANQGSEA. The CDR3 length is 15 residues. As DNA, the CDR3 is TGCAGCGTTCGAGAGGGGCTAGCGGGACCTACCGAGCAGTACTTC. This sequence encodes CSVREGLAGPTEQYF.

A single count supports this clone. The chain uses TRBV15 and TRBJ1-5; D perhaps matches TRBD1 (5 bases). V lost 0 bases, J lost 5 bases, and 11 bases lay in between. CDR1 and CDR2 from the germline V gene are LNHNV and YYDKDF (reference sequence). The CDR3 runs 15 residues. The CDR3 protein is CATSREQERYQPQHF. In DNA, the CDR3 is TGTGCCACCAGCAGAGAACAGGAACGCTATCAGCCCCAGCATTTT.

As regards this clone: The junction and the germline gene differ at one end; a read error may be behind it. The rearrangement uses TRBV7-7 and TRBJ1-1; 12 nucleotides agree with TRBD1. The CDR3 spans 17 residues. CDR1 SSHAT and CDR2 FNYEAQ come from the germline V gene (reference sequence). CDR3 coding DNA: TGTGCTAGCAGCCCTTTCGGGACAGGGGGCCAGCACACTGAAGCTTTCTTT. This codes for CASSPFGTGGQHTEAFF.

The genes are TRBV5-1 and TRBJ2-1; D possibly corresponds to TRBD1 (6 bases). Trimming removed 4 bases at V and 8 bases at J, with 19 bases between. Germline lookup yields CDR1 SGHRS and CDR2 YFSETQ. There are 15 residues in the CDR3. The CDR3 protein is CASSLRLTGIDEQFF. The DNA for the CDR3 is TGCGCCAGCAGCCTCCGCCTCACAGGGATTGATGAGCAGTTCTTC.

The rearrangement links TRBV18 to TRBJ2-3; 14 bases align to TRBD2. This CDR3 contains 15 residues. CDR1 and CDR2 (germline): KGHSH, LQKENI. J gave up 6 bases and V 4 bases, and 3 bases lay outside the gene matches. This CDR3 reads CASSQGLAGADTQYF. In DNA form, the CDR3 reads TGTGCCAGCTCACAGGGACTAGCGGGAGCTGATACGCAGTATTTT.

This clone has just a few counts. The chain joins TRBV4-2 to TRBJ1-1, with D hard to call. Between the trimmed V and J ends, which lost 3 bases and 4 bases, there was a span of 9 bases. The CDR3 totals 13 residues. From germline, CDR1 is LGHNA and CDR2 YNFKEQ. CDR3 loop: CASSHSEGTEAFF. For the CDR3, the DNA is TGTGCCAGCAGCCATTCGGAGGGCACTGAAGCTTTCTTT.

The chain joins TRBV7-9 to TRBJ2-7; possibly TRBD2 for D (6 bases). From germline, CDR1 is SEHNR and CDR2 FQNEAQ (reference sequence). The CDR3 is made up of 14 amino acids. V lost 7 bases, J lost 9 bases, and 22 bases lay in between. CDR3 DNA: TGTGCCAGCACTCGAATTGAGGAGGGGAGAGGGCAGTACTTC. Protein sequence: CASTRIEEGRGQYF.

This clone was recorded a few times. The gene calls are TRBV2 and TRBJ2-7, with 8 bases fitting TRBD1. CDR3 length: 13 residues. Unmatched junction bases numbered 2, after V lost 6 bases and J lost 1 base. Germline assignment: CDR1 SNHLY and CDR2 FYNNEI. The CDR3 DNA reads TGTGCCAGCAGGGGGACAGGATCCTACGAGCAGTACTTC. Protein sequence: CASRGTGSYEQYF.

This clone was detected only a few times. The chain couples TRBV5-1 to TRBJ1-1, with 9 bases aligning to TRBD1. The germline V gene encodes CDR1 SGHRS and CDR2 YFSETQ. This CDR3 region has 16 residues. V shed 0 bases and J 0 bases; nucleotides not matched to a gene: 3. The CDR3 DNA is TGCGCCAGCAGCTTGGTTACAGGGGGCGTGAACACTGAAGCTTTCTTT. Translation: CASSLVTGGVNTEAFF.